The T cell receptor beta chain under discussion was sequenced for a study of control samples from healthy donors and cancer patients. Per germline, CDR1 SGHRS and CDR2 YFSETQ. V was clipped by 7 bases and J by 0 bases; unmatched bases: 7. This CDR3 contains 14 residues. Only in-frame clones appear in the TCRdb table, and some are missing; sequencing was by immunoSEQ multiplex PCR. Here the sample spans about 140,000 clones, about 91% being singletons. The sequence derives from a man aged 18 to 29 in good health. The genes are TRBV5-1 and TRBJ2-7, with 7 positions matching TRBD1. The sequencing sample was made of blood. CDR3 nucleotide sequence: TGCGCCAGCGCTACCGGGACAGACTCCTACGAGCAGTACTTC. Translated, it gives CASATGTDSYEQYF.